These T cell receptor beta chains were read from a single sample in a study of blood T cell repertoires in COVID-19. The table came from immunoSEQ multiplex PCR; TCRdb's copy has only in-frame clones and leaves some out. The sample includes 250,000 to 350,000 clones, around 91% of them seen just once. The sample was PBMCs or T cells enriched from blood (not recorded which). These receptors all stem from a woman aged 18-29 years who had recovered from COVID-19. The CDR3 runs from the conserved cysteine through the conserved F or W. A D gene is named only where the DNA matches it firmly. Not all rows give a size; the values are once, few, many and, for expanded clones, a class.

D gene	clone size	J gene	V gene	CDR3 protein	CDR3 DNA
TRBD1	-	TRBJ1-4	TRBV28	CASSPRTGAQAREKLFF	TGTGCCAGCAGTCCTCGGACAGGGGCGCAGGCAAGGGAAAAACTGTTTTTT
-	-	TRBJ2-2	TRBV4-1	CASSRPGGPNTGELFF	TGCGCCAGCTCCCGACCGGGGGGCCCGAACACCGGGGAGCTGTTTTTT
-	-	TRBJ2-7	TRBV21-1	CASPKRTGFRSFYEQYF	TGTGCCAGCCCTAAGAGGACAGGGTTTCGGTCGTTCTACGAGCAGTACTTC
TRBD1	-	TRBJ1-3	TRBV18	CASSPLGQGNSGNTIYF	TGTGCCAGCTCACCCCTGGGACAGGGAAACTCTGGAAACACCATATATTTT
-	-	TRBJ1-1	TRBV21-1	CASRIELNTEAFF	TGTGCCAGCAGGATAGAACTGAACACTGAAGCTTTCTTT
-	-	TRBJ2-7	TRBV2	CASSVGRGYEQYF	TGTGCCAGCAGTGTCGGCAGAGGCTACGAGCAGTACTTC
TRBD1	-	TRBJ1-1	TRBV27	CASAQGTGGTEAFF	TGTGCCAGCGCTCAAGGGACAGGGGGGACTGAAGCTTTCTTT
-	-	TRBJ2-1	TRBV21-1	CASSGGGPAKVGGRASGQFF	TGTGCCAGCAGCGGAGGGGGCCCCGCCAAGGTCGGTGGTAGGGCTTCTGGGCAGTTCTTC
TRBD1	once	TRBJ2-7	TRBV27	CASSLDRGVYEQYF	TGTGCCAGCAGTCTGGACAGGGGTGTGTACGAGCAGTACTTC
-	-	TRBJ1-6	TRBV4-2	CASSLSGKSYNSPLHF	TGTGCCAGCAGCCTATCAGGGAAATCCTATAATTCACCCCTCCACTTT
-	-	TRBJ1-4	TRBV5-1	CASSTVSTNEKLFF	TGCGCCAGCAGTACGGTTTCAACTAATGAAAAACTGTTTTTT
TRBD2	-	TRBJ2-5	TRBV19	CASSFGLAGGQETQYF	TGTGCCAGTAGTTTCGGACTAGCGGGGGGTCAAGAGACCCAGTACTTC
-	-	TRBJ2-3	TRBV29-1	CSLVHSSTDTQYF	TGCAGCCTTGTTCACAGTAGCACAGATACGCAGTATTTT
TRBD1	-	TRBJ2-7	TRBV9	CASSETGTGGPWEQYF	TGTGCCAGCAGCGAAACCGGGACAGGGGGCCCGTGGGAGCAGTACTTC
-	-	TRBJ1-5	TRBV10-3	CAISESPDQPQHF	TGTGCCATCAGTGAGTCACCGGATCAGCCCCAGCATTTT
-	-	TRBJ1-4	TRBV2	CASSEVPGWDEKLFF	TGTGCCAGCAGTGAGGTTCCAGGGTGGGATGAAAAACTGTTTTTT
-	few	TRBJ2-7	TRBV10-1	CASSREPTYEQYF	TGCGCCAGCAGTCGGGAGCCAACCTACGAGCAGTACTTC
TRBD2	-	TRBJ2-7	TRBV5-4	CASSLGTRYEQYF	TGTGCCAGCAGCTTGGGGACTAGATACGAGCAGTACTTC
-	-	TRBJ2-1	TRBV15	CATSRDLAAYNEQFF	TGTGCCACCAGCAGAGATTTGGCGGCGTACAATGAGCAGTTCTTC
TRBD1	-	TRBJ1-1	TRBV5-1	CASSYGTGALNTEAFF	TGCGCCAGCAGCTACGGGACAGGTGCGCTGAACACTGAAGCTTTCTTT
TRBD2	-	TRBJ2-5	TRBV3-1/TRBV3-2	CASSSRTSKETQYF	TGTGCCAGCAGTTCCCGGACTAGCAAAGAGACCCAGTACTTC
-	-	TRBJ1-5	TRBV7-8	CASSYGRGPQHF	TGTGCCAGCAGCTATGGAAGGGGGCCCCAGCATTTT
TRBD2	-	TRBJ2-3	TRBV5-1	CASSLSTSWDTQYF	TGCGCCAGCAGCTTGTCGACTAGCTGGGATACGCAGTATTTT
-	-	TRBJ2-7	TRBV21-1	CASSKARGEDMWHEQYF	TGTGCCAGCAGCAAAGCCCGTGGGGAGGATATGTGGCACGAGCAGTACTTC
-	-	TRBJ1-6	TRBV5-6	CASSLGQANSPLHF	TGTGCCAGCAGCTTGGGACAGGCTAATTCACCCCTCCACTTT
-	-	TRBJ2-2	TRBV3-1/TRBV3-2	CASSQEKMRRMAAGELFF	TGTGCCAGCAGCCAAGAGAAGATGAGGAGGATGGCGGCCGGGGAGCTGTTTTTT
-	-	TRBJ1-6	TRBV13	CASSPNGGSNSPLHF	TGTGCCAGCAGCCCGAATGGGGGCAGTAATTCACCCCTCCACTTT
-	-	TRBJ2-5	TRBV5-1	CASSLVGRETQYF	TGCGCCAGCAGCCTGGTGGGGCGGGAGACCCAGTACTTC
TRBD1	-	TRBJ1-2	TRBV7-9	CASSSLDRGITNYGYTF	TGTGCCAGCAGTTCACTGGACAGGGGCATTACTAACTATGGCTACACCTTC
-	-	TRBJ1-4	TRBV19	CASTGRPNEKLFF	TGTGCCAGTACAGGCAGACCTAATGAAAAACTGTTTTTT
-	once	TRBJ1-4	TRBV5-5	CASSSGAFNEKLFF	TGTGCCAGCAGCTCAGGGGCTTTTAATGAAAAACTGTTTTTT
-	-	TRBJ2-3	TRBV11-2	CASSPPGGTDTQYF	TGTGCCAGCAGCCCGCCGGGGGGCACAGATACGCAGTATTTT
-	-	TRBJ1-5	TRBV12-3/TRBV12-4	CASSYSVNQPQHF	TGTGCCAGCAGTTATTCGGTTAATCAGCCCCAGCATTTT
TRBD1	once	TRBJ1-5	TRBV6-5	CASSQTGGGQPQHF	TGTGCCAGCAGTCAAACAGGGGGAGGTCAGCCCCAGCATTTT
-	-	TRBJ2-2	TRBV5-8	CASSLWSSGGTGELFF	TGTGCCAGCAGCTTGTGGTCCTCAGGAGGAACCGGGGAGCTGTTTTTT
TRBD1	-	TRBJ1-2	TRBV15	CATSRDLGQAVYGYTF	TGTGCCACCAGCAGAGATCTCGGACAGGCGGTCTATGGCTACACCTTC
TRBD1	few	TRBJ1-2	TRBV5-1	CASSPNPPGQGFYGYTF	TGCGCCAGCAGCCCAAATCCCCCGGGACAGGGTTTCTATGGCTACACCTTC
TRBD2	-	TRBJ2-7	TRBV5-1	CASSLTSGGGEQYF	TGCGCCAGCAGCTTAACTAGCGGTGGGGGAGAGCAGTACTTC
-	once	TRBJ1-6	TRBV5-5	CASSLYPPEFSSYNSPLHF	TGTGCCAGCAGCTTGTACCCGCCTGAGTTTAGCTCCTATAATTCACCCCTCCACTTT
TRBD2	-	TRBJ2-7	TRBV4-1	CASSLGRAGDFYEQYF	TGCGCCAGCAGCCTCGGGAGGGCGGGGGACTTCTACGAGCAGTACTTC
TRBD1	-	TRBJ1-1	TRBV18	CASSFRGLDTEAFF	TGTGCCAGCTCATTCAGGGGGCTGGACACTGAAGCTTTCTTT
TRBD1	once	TRBJ1-1	TRBV6-5	CASSRDRANTEAFF	TGTGCCAGCAGTAGGGACAGGGCGAACACTGAAGCTTTCTTT
-	-	TRBJ1-2	TRBV20-1	CSANRAFGYTF	TGCAGTGCTAACAGGGCGTTTGGCTACACCTTC
TRBD1	-	TRBJ1-2	TRBV5-1	CASSLGGQGDGYTF	TGCGCCAGCAGCTTGGGCGGACAGGGTGACGGCTACACCTTC
-	-	TRBJ1-6	TRBV29-1	CSVQQARNSPLHF	TGCAGCGTTCAACAGGCCCGAAATTCACCCCTCCACTTT
TRBD1	few	TRBJ1-2	TRBV27	CASKQGQGGYTF	TGTGCCAGCAAGCAGGGACAGGGTGGCTACACCTTC
TRBD1	-	TRBJ1-1	TRBV3-1/TRBV3-2	CASSQVGTVMNTEAFF	TGTGCCAGCAGCCAAGTAGGGACAGTCATGAACACTGAAGCTTTCTTT
TRBD1	once	TRBJ1-1	TRBV7-8	CASSRTGAMNTEAFF	TGTGCCAGCAGCCGGACAGGGGCGATGAACACTGAAGCTTTCTTT